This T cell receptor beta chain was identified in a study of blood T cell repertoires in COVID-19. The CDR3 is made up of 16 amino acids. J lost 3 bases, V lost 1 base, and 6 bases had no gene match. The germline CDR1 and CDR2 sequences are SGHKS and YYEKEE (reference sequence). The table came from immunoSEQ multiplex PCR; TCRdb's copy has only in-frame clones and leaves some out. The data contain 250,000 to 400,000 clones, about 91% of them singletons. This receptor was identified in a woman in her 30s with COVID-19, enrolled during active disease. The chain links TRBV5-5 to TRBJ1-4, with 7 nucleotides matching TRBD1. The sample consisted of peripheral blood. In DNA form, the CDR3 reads TGTGCCAGCAGCTTGTTCGGGACAGAGCCTAATGAAAAACTGTTTTTT. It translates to CASSLFGTEPNEKLFF. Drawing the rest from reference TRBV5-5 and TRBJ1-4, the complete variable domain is DAGVTQSPTHLIKTRGQQVTLRCSPISGHKSVSWYQQVLGQGPQFIFQYYEKEERGRGNFPDRFSARQFPNYSSELNVNALLLGDSALYLCASSLFGTEPNEKLFFGSGTQLSVL.